A single sample gave rise to the 14 T cell receptor beta chains below, sequenced in a study of shared clonotypes between healthy human individuals. The naive CD8 population came from CD45RO-negative cells selected for CCR7, without terminally differentiated effector memory CD45RA+ cells. Profiling relied on immunoSEQ multiplex PCR, and the TCRdb table lists in-frame clones only, not all of them. Among over 2 million clones listed, over 85% were seen once. The sequenced material came from naive CD8+ T cells sorted from blood. These receptors all stem from a man younger than 35 in good health.

V and J are TRBV5-6 and TRBJ2-5, with TRBD2 identical over 10 bases. Trimming cost V 4 bases and J 13 bases; bases outside gene matches: 4. The CDR3 extends over 11 amino acids. Germline CDR1 and CDR2: SGHDT and YYEEEE. The CDR3 DNA follows: TGTGCCAGCAGCGCTAGCGGGGGAGGGTACTTC. Translating it yields CASSASGGGYF.

This sequence joins TRBV29-1 and TRBJ2-3; D is undetermined. V was cut by 5 bases and J by 7 bases, with 7 bases left in between. Germline V gene data show CDR1 as SQVTM and CDR2 as ANQGSEA. This CDR3 comprises 10 residues. As DNA, the CDR3 is TGCAGCGTTTCTTTAAATACGCAGTATTTT. It encodes CSVSLNTQYF.

This chain joins TRBV19 and TRBJ2-4; TRBD1 might be the D (6 bases). Trimming took 6 bases from V and 0 from J, leaving 12 bases between them. From germline, CDR1 is LNHDA and CDR2 SQIVND (reference sequence). The CDR3 totals 15 residues. CDR3 DNA: TGTGCCAGTAGAAGGACAGACCTAGCCAAAAACATTCAGTACTTC. Residues: CASRRTDLAKNIQYF.

The chain employs TRBV7-9 and TRBJ2-7; perhaps TRBD2 as D (5 bases). V lost 8 bases and J lost 7, with 27 bases in between. Germline V gene sequence: CDR1 SEHNR, CDR2 FQNEAQ (reference sequence). The CDR3 is made up of 16 amino acids. CDR3: CASLSPRGGSGEEQYF. The CDR3 DNA reads as TGTGCCAGCCTTAGCCCGCGTGGAGGTTCCGGGGAGGAGCAGTACTTC.

CDR3 in amino acids: CASSLGDSYTGELFF. The DNA of the CDR3 is TGCGCCAGCAGCTTGGGGGACTCGTACACCGGGGAGCTGTTTTTT. The rearrangement links TRBV5-1 to TRBJ2-2; tentatively, D is TRBD2 (6 bases). CDR1 is SGHRS and CDR2 is YFSETQ in the germline V gene. The CDR3 has 15 residues. Deletions cut 0 bases from V and 3 bases from J, with 9 bases between. The full variable domain, in which reference TRBV5-1 and TRBJ2-2 provide the parts outside the CDR3, is KAGVTQTPRYLIKTRGQQVTLSCSPISGHRSVSWYQQTPGQGLQFLFEYFSETQRNKGNFPGRFSGRQFSNSRSEMNVSTLELGDSALYLCASSLGDSYTGELFFGEGSRLTVL.

The chain has TRBV29-1 and TRBJ2-5; possible D gene TRBD2, 6 bases. Germline CDR1 is SQVTM and CDR2 is ANQGSEA. V dropped 1 base and J dropped 1 base, with 10 bases sitting between them. This CDR3 spans 14 amino acids. The DNA of the CDR3 is TGCAGCGTTGAAGGCGGGACGCTCCAAGAGACCCAGTACTTC. Amino acids: CSVEGGTLQETQYF. Variable domain in full (rest from reference TRBV29-1 and TRBJ2-5): SAVISQKPSRDICQRGTSLTIQCQVDSQVTMMFWYRQQPGQSLTLIATANQGSEATYESGFVIDKFPISRPNLTFSTLTVSNMSPEDSSIYLCSVEGGTLQETQYFGPGTRLLVL.

The V and J genes are TRBV28 and TRBJ2-7; no reliable D call. Germline V CDR1 and CDR2: MDHEN, SYDVKM. Trimming pared 6 bases from V and 1 base from J, leaving 13 bases between. CDR3 length: 14 residues. CDR3 coding DNA: TGTGCCAGCAGCCTCCTCTCCGAATCCTACGAGCAGTACTTC. Protein sequence: CASSLLSESYEQYF.

Comment on this clone: At the DNA level, this CDR3 is encoded by other sequences in the same sample as well. V gene TRBV28 combines with J gene TRBJ2-7, with D tentatively TRBD2 (6 bases). V was shortened by 1 base and J by 3 bases, with 10 bases between the two germline ends. The germline gives CDR1 MDHEN, CDR2 SYDVKM. CDR3 length equals 14 residues. The CDR3 loop is CASSLLAGGYEQYF. The CDR3 DNA sequence: TGTGCCAGCAGTTTATTGGCCGGGGGCTACGAGCAGTACTTC.

This rearrangement joins TRBV13 to TRBJ2-7, with 8 bases matching TRBD2. The CDR3 loop spans 15 amino acids. Germline CDR1 and CDR2: PRHDT and FYEKMQ (reference sequence). V shed 5 bases and J 3 bases; nucleotides not matched to a gene: 9. This chain's CDR3 is CASSPPDSGVYEQYF. The CDR3 nucleotides read TGTGCCAGCAGCCCGCCGGATAGCGGGGTCTACGAGCAGTACTTC.

This rearrangement joins TRBV5-5 to TRBJ2-7; no clear D. In germline, CDR1 is SGHKS, CDR2 YYEKEE (reference sequence). Trimming took off 4 bases at V and 0 bases at J, with 11 bases between the two ends. The CDR3 contains 14 residues. CDR3 nucleotides: TGTGCCAGCAGCCCCGCGAGTTACTCCTACGAGCAGTACTTC. Its protein is CASSPASYSYEQYF.

The genes are TRBV6-5 and TRBJ2-7; possibly TRBD1 for D (6 bases). Trimming stripped 1 base from V and 5 bases from J, with 15 bases between. The CDR3 sequence is 15 residues long. In germline, CDR1 is MNHEY, CDR2 SVGAGI. The CDR3 DNA reads as TGTGCCAGCAGTTACTTAAGCAGGGGCCGCAACGAGCAGTACTTC. This sequence encodes CASSYLSRGRNEQYF.

The chain recombines TRBV29-1 with TRBJ2-7, with 7 bases that match TRBD1. The CDR3 has 11 amino acids. CDR1 and CDR2 (germline): SQVTM, ANQGSEA. J lost 6 bases, V lost 6 bases, and 5 bases had no gene match. The DNA of the CDR3 is TGCAGCGTCCAACAGGGGTCCGAGCAGTACTTC. The encoded protein is CSVQQGSEQYF.

This clone was seen only once. The chain is built from TRBV6-5 and TRBJ2-1; 8 bases match TRBD2. Germline CDR1 MNHEY, CDR2 SVGAGI. This CDR3 has 14 amino acids. J was trimmed by 7 bases and V by 1 base; bases with no gene match: 3. Here the CDR3 DNA reads TGTGCCAGCAGTTACTGGGCTAGCGGGAATGAGCAGTTCTTC. Translation: CASSYWASGNEQFF.

The chain employs TRBV6-6 and TRBJ2-7; TRBD1 matches at 8 bases. The CDR3 runs 16 residues. CDR1 MNHNY and CDR2 SVGAGI come from the germline V gene (reference sequence). After removal of 5 bases from V and 1 base from J, the junction contained 10 bases not matched to a gene. CDR3 residues: CASSPTDRGPSYEQYF. DNA for the CDR3: TGTGCCAGCAGTCCGACCGACAGGGGTCCGTCCTACGAGCAGTACTTC.